A selection of T cell receptor beta chains follows, all from one sample in a study of T-cell memory formation after mild COVID-19. TCRdb fed the 5' RACE reads into MiXCR, producing one record per CDR3 protein. The sample carries under 400,000 distinct CDR3 sequences, around 21% recorded once. The sequencing sample was made of PBMCs or a T cell subset sorted from them (not recorded which). These receptors were obtained from an adult woman who had mild COVID-19 (a few samples of this study predate the infection). Cell type and time point are not known. Each CDR3 is given with its conserved first and last residue. The D gene is left open where the match is weak. Clone size appears in some rows only: once, few, many, or a class for an expanded clone.

d_gene: NA
v_gene: TRBV5-4
j_gene: TRBJ2-5
len: 12
abundance: many
CDR3nt: TGTGCCAGCAGCTTAGGGGAAGAGACCCAGTACTTC
CDR3aa: CASSLGEETQYF

d_gene: NA
v_gene: TRBV7-9
j_gene: TRBJ1-2
len: 13
abundance: NA
CDR3nt: TGTGCCAGCAGCCCCAGACAAGGAGGAGGCTACACCTTC
CDR3aa: CASSPRQGGGYTF

d_gene: NA
v_gene: TRBV10-3
j_gene: TRBJ2-7
len: 16
abundance: many
CDR3nt: TGTGCCATCAGTGGGGCCCTGGCAGATTCCTCCTACGAGCAGTACTTC
CDR3aa: CAISGALADSSYEQYF

d_gene: NA
v_gene: TRBV6-2/TRBV6-3
j_gene: TRBJ2-1
len: 15
abundance: few
CDR3nt: TGTGCCAGCCGAAGGACCTTGGGCGGGTACAATGAGCAGTTCTTC
CDR3aa: CASRRTLGGYNEQFF

d_gene: TRBD2
v_gene: TRBV7-9
j_gene: TRBJ2-1
len: 15
abundance: NA
CDR3nt: TGTGCCAGCAGCGCCAGGGGCGGGAGGGCCCATGAGCAGTTCTTC
CDR3aa: CASSARGGRAHEQFF

d_gene: NA
v_gene: TRBV2
j_gene: TRBJ2-1
len: 15
abundance: few
CDR3nt: TGTGCCACCGAAGGAGTGGCGGGGCGGGATAATGAGCAGTTCTTC
CDR3aa: CATEGVAGRDNEQFF

d_gene: NA
v_gene: TRBV6-2/TRBV6-3
j_gene: TRBJ2-3
len: 12
abundance: NA
CDR3nt: TGTGCCAGCAGTTACCCCCGAGGTACGCAGTATTTT
CDR3aa: CASSYPRGTQYF

d_gene: NA
v_gene: TRBV5-1
j_gene: TRBJ1-1
len: 14
abundance: NA
CDR3nt: TGCGCCAGCAGCTTTCGGGAGGGCGCCACTGAAGCTTTCTTT
CDR3aa: CASSFREGATEAFF

d_gene: TRBD2
v_gene: TRBV7-8
j_gene: TRBJ2-3
len: 13
abundance: many
CDR3nt: TGCGCCAGCAGCCCCCGGGGGGCAGATACGCAGTATTTT
CDR3aa: CASSPRGADTQYF

d_gene: NA
v_gene: TRBV20-1
j_gene: TRBJ1-5
len: 15
abundance: NA
CDR3nt: TGCAGTGCGGTCAATGGGGGGTCCAGCAATCAGCCCCAGCATTTT
CDR3aa: CSAVNGGSSNQPQHF

d_gene: TRBD1
v_gene: TRBV4-1
j_gene: TRBJ1-1
len: 15
abundance: NA
CDR3nt: TGCGCCAGCAGCCAAGTGCTCGGACAGGGGGCTGAAGCTTTCTTT
CDR3aa: CASSQVLGQGAEAFF

d_gene: TRBD1
v_gene: TRBV11-2
j_gene: TRBJ2-5
len: 19
abundance: few
CDR3nt: TGTGCCAGCAGCTCCCCTGGTGGGACAGGGGAGGCGGAACAAGAGACCCAGTACTTC
CDR3aa: CASSSPGGTGEAEQETQYF

d_gene: TRBD1
v_gene: TRBV29-1
j_gene: TRBJ2-1
len: 15
abundance: few
CDR3nt: TGCAGCGTCAAAACCCCGGGACAGGCCTACAATGAGCAGTTCTTC
CDR3aa: CSVKTPGQAYNEQFF

d_gene: NA
v_gene: TRBV5-1
j_gene: TRBJ2-7
len: 12
abundance: few
CDR3nt: TGCGCCAGCAGCGTCGGGCCCTACGAGCAGTACTTC
CDR3aa: CASSVGPYEQYF

d_gene: NA
v_gene: TRBV3-1
j_gene: TRBJ1-1
len: 17
abundance: few
CDR3nt: TGTGCCAGCAGCCAAGGGGCGCGGGGTCTTCTGAACACTGAAGCTTTCTTT
CDR3aa: CASSQGARGLLNTEAFF

d_gene: NA
v_gene: TRBV7-8
j_gene: TRBJ2-1
len: 13
abundance: NA
CDR3nt: TGTGCCAGCAGCTTGTTAAGGGCCGATGAGCAGTTCTTC
CDR3aa: CASSLLRADEQFF

d_gene: NA
v_gene: TRBV7-9
j_gene: TRBJ2-7
len: 15
abundance: NA
CDR3nt: TGTGCCAGCAGCTTCCTCCGGGACTTCGACCACGAGCAGTACTTC
CDR3aa: CASSFLRDFDHEQYF

d_gene: NA
v_gene: TRBV5-1
j_gene: TRBJ2-7
len: 14
abundance: NA
CDR3nt: TGCGCCAGCAGAGGGGGGGCGCTAGGCTACGAGCAGTACTTC
CDR3aa: CASRGGALGYEQYF

d_gene: TRBD1
v_gene: TRBV5-1
j_gene: TRBJ1-1
len: 14
abundance: few
CDR3nt: TGCGCCAGCAGCATGGGACAGCCTGCTAGTGAAGCTTTCTTT
CDR3aa: CASSMGQPASEAFF

d_gene: TRBD2
v_gene: TRBV7-9
j_gene: TRBJ2-1
len: 16
abundance: NA
CDR3nt: TGTGCCAGCAGCTTACTCTTTAGCGGGAGGGACAATGAGCAGTTCTTC
CDR3aa: CASSLLFSGRDNEQFF

d_gene: NA
v_gene: TRBV9
j_gene: TRBJ2-3
len: 15
abundance: NA
CDR3nt: TGTGCCAGCAGCGTAGAAGGGGCTCGCACAGATACGCAGTATTTT
CDR3aa: CASSVEGARTDTQYF

d_gene: TRBD1
v_gene: TRBV7-9
j_gene: TRBJ1-3
len: 15
abundance: NA
CDR3nt: TGTGCCAGCAGCTTTGAGGGGGCGCGCGGAAACACCATATATTTT
CDR3aa: CASSFEGARGNTIYF

d_gene: TRBD1
v_gene: TRBV14
j_gene: TRBJ2-1
len: 13
abundance: few
CDR3nt: TGTGCCAGCAGCCGTAGGGGGCACAATGAGCAGTTCTTC
CDR3aa: CASSRRGHNEQFF

d_gene: TRBD1
v_gene: TRBV24-1
j_gene: TRBJ2-1
len: 16
abundance: many
CDR3nt: TGTGCCACCAGTGATTTGGGACAGGGAAACAGTAATGAGCAGTTCTTC
CDR3aa: CATSDLGQGNSNEQFF

d_gene: NA
v_gene: TRBV2
j_gene: TRBJ2-2
len: 16
abundance: NA
CDR3nt: TGTGCCAGCAGTGTACTAGGCGGCGCGAACACCGGGGAGCTGTTTTTT
CDR3aa: CASSVLGGANTGELFF

d_gene: NA
v_gene: TRBV10-3
j_gene: TRBJ2-2
len: 17
abundance: NA
CDR3nt: TGTGCCATCACCGAAACGCAGGGAGCACCTTTTACCGGGGAGCTGTTTTTT
CDR3aa: CAITETQGAPFTGELFF

d_gene: NA
v_gene: TRBV6-6
j_gene: TRBJ2-7
len: 16
abundance: few
CDR3nt: TGTGCCAGCCAGCCCGGACGGGGGTCCTCTACCTACGAGCAGTACTTC
CDR3aa: CASQPGRGSSTYEQYF

d_gene: NA
v_gene: TRBV4-1
j_gene: TRBJ1-1
len: 15
abundance: few
CDR3nt: TGCGCCAGCAGCCAAGCGTCAGGGCTGAACACTGAAGCTTTCTTT
CDR3aa: CASSQASGLNTEAFF

d_gene: TRBD1
v_gene: TRBV12-3/TRBV12-4
j_gene: TRBJ2-7
len: 14
abundance: NA
CDR3nt: TGTGCCAGCAGTGGACAGGGTAGGATCTACGAGCAGTACTTC
CDR3aa: CASSGQGRIYEQYF

d_gene: NA
v_gene: TRBV7-2
j_gene: TRBJ2-4
len: 14
abundance: few
CDR3nt: TGTGCCAGCAGCTTACAGGGTGTCAAAAACATTCAGTACTTC
CDR3aa: CASSLQGVKNIQYF

d_gene: TRBD2
v_gene: TRBV20-1
j_gene: TRBJ2-3
len: 18
abundance: few
CDR3nt: TGCAGTGCTAGAGATTTGTTCAGGACTAGCGGGAGCACAGATACGCAGTATTTT
CDR3aa: CSARDLFRTSGSTDTQYF

d_gene: NA
v_gene: TRBV4-1
j_gene: TRBJ1-2
len: 15
abundance: NA
CDR3nt: TGCGCCAGCAGCCAAGACCCCGGGGGCGCCTATGGCTACACCTTC
CDR3aa: CASSQDPGGAYGYTF

d_gene: NA
v_gene: TRBV4-1
j_gene: TRBJ1-4
len: 20
abundance: many
CDR3nt: TGCGCCAGCAGCCAAGATCAGGGTGGGGGCGCGAAGCCAACTAATGAAAAACTGTTTTTT
CDR3aa: CASSQDQGGGAKPTNEKLFF

d_gene: NA
v_gene: TRBV24-1
j_gene: TRBJ2-1
len: 15
abundance: few
CDR3nt: TGTGCCACCAGCGATACTACCTCACCTTACAATGAGCAGTTCTTC
CDR3aa: CATSDTTSPYNEQFF

d_gene: NA
v_gene: TRBV7-2
j_gene: TRBJ2-1
len: 12
abundance: NA
CDR3nt: TGTGCCAGCAGACCTAGACTGGGGGAGCAGTTCTTC
CDR3aa: CASRPRLGEQFF

d_gene: NA
v_gene: TRBV6-5
j_gene: TRBJ1-1
len: 14
abundance: few
CDR3nt: TGTGCCAGCAGTAAGGCGGGGTTTAGCACTGAAGCTTTCTTT
CDR3aa: CASSKAGFSTEAFF

d_gene: NA
v_gene: TRBV6-5
j_gene: TRBJ1-1
len: 14
abundance: few
CDR3nt: TGTGCCAGCAGTTACTCGAGCCAAAACACTGAAGCTTTCTTT
CDR3aa: CASSYSSQNTEAFF

d_gene: NA
v_gene: TRBV12-3/TRBV12-4
j_gene: TRBJ1-1
len: 15
abundance: many
CDR3nt: TGTGCCAGCAGTCCAAACCCTAACATGAACACTGAAGCTTTCTTT
CDR3aa: CASSPNPNMNTEAFF

d_gene: TRBD2
v_gene: TRBV7-6
j_gene: TRBJ2-1
len: 17
abundance: NA
CDR3nt: TGTGCCAGCAGCTTAGTCCCCGGGACTAGCGGGACGGGTGAGCAGTTCTTC
CDR3aa: CASSLVPGTSGTGEQFF

d_gene: NA
v_gene: TRBV6-6
j_gene: TRBJ1-1
len: 14
abundance: NA
CDR3nt: TGTGCCAGCAGTTACTTGTCGGGTGGGGCTGAAGCTTTCTTT
CDR3aa: CASSYLSGGAEAFF

d_gene: TRBD2
v_gene: TRBV20-1
j_gene: TRBJ2-7
len: 14
abundance: NA
CDR3nt: TGCAGTGCTAGAGAACCGGGAGGGCCTCACGAGCAGTACTTC
CDR3aa: CSAREPGGPHEQYF

d_gene: NA
v_gene: TRBV20-1
j_gene: TRBJ2-3
len: 14
abundance: NA
CDR3nt: TGCAGTGCCCGGGCAGGGGAAAACACAGATACGCAGTATTTT
CDR3aa: CSARAGENTDTQYF